This TCR beta chain appears in the sequencing data of a study of T-cell reconstitution after alpha-beta-depleted transplantation in children. A few counts support this clonotype. For TCRbeta, the library was prepared with unique molecular identifiers. TCRdb re-called the PCR reads through MiXCR, storing one row per CDR3 protein. The sample contains 170,000 or so distinct CDR3 sequences, approximately 6.6% of which appear only once. The germline gives CDR1 LGHDT, CDR2 YNNKEL (reference sequence). This CDR3 contains 17 residues. V gave up 0 bases and J gave up 2 bases; unmatched junction bases: 5. The receptor comes from a human donor who donated a stem cell graft to a child with Wiskott-Aldrich syndrome. This specimen consisted of PBMCs from the stem cell graft donor, obtained from the stem cell graft. The chain carries TRBV3-1 and TRBJ2-3; 10 bases align to TRBD2. The CDR3 loop reads CASSQETSGPNTDTQYF. As DNA, the CDR3 is TGTGCCAGCAGCCAAGAGACTAGCGGGCCTAACACAGATACGCAGTATTTT.